One TCR beta chain is described in this entry. This entry belongs to a study of early T cells in non-severe SARS-CoV-2 infection. The V gene's germline CDR1 is DFQATT and CDR2 SNEGSKA (reference sequence). The CDR3 runs to 13 residues. V was cut by 6 bases and J by 1 base, with 11 bases left in between. One entry per CDR3 protein results from TCRdb running MiXCR on the 5' RACE reads. The sample lists some 80,000 distinct CDR3 sequences; roughly 12% were seen once. The receptor was derived from an adult who was a healthcare worker with PCR-confirmed SARS-CoV-2 infection or an uninfected control (not recorded which). The donor label of this sample is uncertain. This chain joins TRBV20-1 and TRBJ2-3; D is ambiguous. The sample was whole blood, taken at baseline. CDR3 in amino acids: CSATRRGTDTQYF. CDR3 bases: TGCAGTGCCACCCGTCGGGGCACAGATACGCAGTATTTT.